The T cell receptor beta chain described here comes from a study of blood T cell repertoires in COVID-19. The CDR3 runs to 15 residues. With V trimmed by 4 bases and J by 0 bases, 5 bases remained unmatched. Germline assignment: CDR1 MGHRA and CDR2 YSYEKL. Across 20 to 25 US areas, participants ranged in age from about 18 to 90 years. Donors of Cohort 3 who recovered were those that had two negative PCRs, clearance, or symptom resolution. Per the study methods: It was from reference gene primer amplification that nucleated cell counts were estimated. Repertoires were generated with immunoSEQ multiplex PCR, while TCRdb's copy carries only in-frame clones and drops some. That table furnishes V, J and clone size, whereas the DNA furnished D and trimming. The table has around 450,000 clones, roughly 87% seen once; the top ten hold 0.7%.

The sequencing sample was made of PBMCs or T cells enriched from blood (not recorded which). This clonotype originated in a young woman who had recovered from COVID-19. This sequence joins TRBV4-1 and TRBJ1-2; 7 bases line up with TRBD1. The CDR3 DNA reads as TGCGCCAGCAGCCCGGGACAGTTGACTAACTATGGCTACACCTTC. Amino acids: CASSPGQLTNYGYTF.